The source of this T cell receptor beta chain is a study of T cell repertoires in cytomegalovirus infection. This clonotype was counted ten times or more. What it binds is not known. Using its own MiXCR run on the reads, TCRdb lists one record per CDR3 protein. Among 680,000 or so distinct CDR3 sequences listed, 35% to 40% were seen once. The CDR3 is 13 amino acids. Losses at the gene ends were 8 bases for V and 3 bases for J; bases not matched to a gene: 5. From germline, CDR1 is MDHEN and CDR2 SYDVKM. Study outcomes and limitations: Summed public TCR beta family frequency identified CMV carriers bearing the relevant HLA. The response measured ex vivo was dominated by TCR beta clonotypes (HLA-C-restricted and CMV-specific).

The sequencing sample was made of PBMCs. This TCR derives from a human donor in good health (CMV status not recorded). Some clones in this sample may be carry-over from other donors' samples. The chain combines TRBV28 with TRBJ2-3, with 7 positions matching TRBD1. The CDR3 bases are TGTGCCAGCGACGGGGACAGAACAGATACGCAGTATTTT. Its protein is CASDGDRTDTQYF.